Shown below are 8 T cell receptor beta chains from a single sample sequenced in a study of T cell responses to AZD1222 COVID-19 vaccine. Data came from immunoSEQ multiplex PCR; TCRdb stores just in-frame clones and leaves some out. The sample includes about 140,000 clones, about nine tenths of them seen just once. The sequenced sample was peripheral blood, obtained on day 0 of AZD1222 vaccination. Receptors originate from an adult in good health.

The rearrangement links TRBV6-6 to TRBJ1-6; D gene unclear. V was cut by 7 bases and J by 8 bases, with 15 bases left in between. The CDR3 extends over 14 amino acids. The germline V gene has CDR1 MNHNY and CDR2 SVGAGI (reference sequence). The CDR3, as DNA: TGTGCCAGCACCGAACCGGGCGGAGATTCACCCCTCCACTTT. It yields the protein CASTEPGGDSPLHF.

This chain joins TRBV4-1 and TRBJ2-7, with D possibly TRBD1 on 6 matching bases. CDR3 length: 16 residues. CDR1 is MGHRA and CDR2 is YSYEKL in the germline V gene. V gave up 0 bases and J gave up 1 base, with 13 bases separating them. This CDR3 reads CASSQDSGVRSYEQYF. The CDR3 DNA is TGCGCCAGCAGCCAAGATTCAGGGGTTAGGTCCTACGAGCAGTACTTC.

The chain carries TRBV6-4 and TRBJ1-5; TRBD1 is a possible D gene (5 bases). CDR1 is MRHNA and CDR2 is SNTAGT in the germline V gene. This CDR3 is 13 amino acids long. Trimming removed 5 bases at V and 5 bases at J, with 10 bases between. The CDR3 DNA is TGTGCCAGCAGTTTTGCGGGGGATCAGCCCCAGCATTTT. It specifies CASSFAGDQPQHF.

This chain uses TRBV9 with TRBJ2-3, with D possibly matching TRBD2 (5 bases). Looked up from germline, CDR1 is SGDLS and CDR2 is YYNGEE. The CDR3 totals 16 residues. Trimming removed 0 bases at V and 0 bases at J, with 11 bases between. CDR3 sequence: CASSVAGLSSTDTQYF. The CDR3 coding sequence is TGTGCCAGCAGCGTAGCTGGACTCTCTAGCACAGATACGCAGTATTTT.

The chain couples TRBV3-1 (or the pseudogene TRBV3-2) to TRBJ1-5; D not certain. V lost 1 base and J 9 bases, leaving 10 bases between the germline ends. The CDR3 length is 13 residues. Germline CDR1 reads LGHDT; CDR2 reads YNNKEL (reference sequence). CDR3 amino acids: CASSQGRGAPQHF. DNA for the CDR3: TGTGCCAGCAGCCAAGGCCGGGGAGCGCCCCAGCATTTT.

This chain joins TRBV6-5 and TRBJ2-5; 11 bases agree with TRBD2. The germline V gene has CDR1 MNHEY and CDR2 SVGAGI. The CDR3 consists of 15 residues. V gave up 6 bases and J gave up 4 bases; unmatched junction bases: 7. CDR3 sequence (DNA): TGTGCCAGCAGCTTTAGCGGGGGGGCCTCAGAGACCCAGTACTTC. Protein product: CASSFSGGASETQYF.

The chain recombines TRBV11-3 with TRBJ2-7; 8 bases align to TRBD1. The CDR3 runs 16 residues. Germline CDR1 and CDR2: SGHNT and YENEEA. V dropped 0 bases and J dropped 1; count of bases not matched to a gene: 5. This CDR3 reads CASSLDQGASSYEQYF. The DNA for the CDR3 is TGTGCCAGCAGCTTAGATCAGGGGGCTTCGTCCTACGAGCAGTACTTC.

The chain has TRBV9 and TRBJ2-1; D remains unclear. Looked up from germline, CDR1 is SGDLS and CDR2 is YYNGEE. This CDR3 has 14 residues. The ends were cut back, 7 bases at V and 3 bases at J, with 14 bases in the middle. CDR3 DNA sequence: TGTGCCAGCGAACCACTAATTAACTACAATGAGCAGTTCTTC. Amino acid sequence: CASEPLINYNEQFF.